One TCR beta chain is described in this entry. Its antigen remains unidentified. No clone much larger than this one lies a single base away; base qualities are absent. This entry comes from a study of CD8+ T cells in alopecia areata (dated by TCRdb to the late 2010s). Regarding the research as a whole: The treated patients, all with moderate-to-severe alopecia areata, were enrolled in an open-label pilot trial of oral tofacitinib given at 5 to 10 mg twice daily. Tofacitinib was administered for 6 to 18 months, and 6 months of follow-up off drug were then conducted to assess delayed response and recurrence. The study used high-throughput TCRbeta sequencing to examine T cell clonal expansion in alopecia areata, in both the C3H/HeJ mouse model and human patients. On the human side, TCRbeta sequencing was run on scalp tissue and on sorted CD4+ and CD8+ peripheral blood T cells from healthy controls and from alopecia areata patients with either patchy or totalis/universalis disease. Biopsies were taken from tofacitinib-treated patients at baseline and at 4 and 24 weeks of treatment, and a later scalp biopsy was taken in several of the tofacitinib-treated patients. Scalp clonality was compared across normal scalp (n=4), patchy alopecia areata scalp (n=8), and alopecia totalis/universalis scalp (n=8). RNA was extracted with the PAXgene miRNA kit for fixed scalp, the miRNeasy kit for PBMCs, and the RNeasy kit for mouse skin. immunoSEQ multiplex PCR using 35 Vbeta forward primers and 13 Jbeta reverse primers was used to amplify TCRbeta CDR3 regions.

The library relied on the immunoSEQ multiplex PCR assay. To provide template for TCR sequencing, every sample had RNA extracted and reverse transcribed into cDNA. First-strand cDNA was synthesized with SuperScript III using a 2:1 mix of oligo-dT and random hexamers. A synthetic immune receptor repertoire was used to measure amplification bias, and any remaining bias was corrected computationally. The study's processing was this. Raw reads were preprocessed for error removal, and CDR3 was defined according to IMGT conventions as running from the conserved cysteine to phenylalanine. Clonality was computed as 1 minus the Shannon entropy, with the entropy normalized by log2 of the number of productive unique TCRs. Whether each scalp clone was CD4 or CD8 was inferred by checking scalp TCRbeta sequences against the CD4 and CD8 repertoires from sorted blood. The immuneACCESS repertoire file appears here via TCRdb, limited to in-frame rearrangements. These files lack a portion of the clones; in checked studies, under half of the deficit traces to unresolved V genes, and the cause of the others is not known. D and trimming come from the DNA, and the V and J calls and clone size come from that table. Recorded for this sample are hundreds of thousands of clones; 57% of them occurred a single time. The leading ten clones occupy over 0.4% of the sample.

Trimmed from V: 0 bases; trimmed from J: 7 bases; junction bases lacking a gene match: 14. CDR1 and CDR2 are drawn from the germline V gene: SGHRS, YFSETQ. The CDR3 measures 18 amino acids from cysteine to phenylalanine. The kept DNA is CDR3 alone, 54 bases in frame from the first base. The research as a whole found: Scalp TCR repertoire analysis is complicated because resident alphabeta T cells in normal human skin are also sequenced, whereas mouse skin is dominated by gammadelta T cells. Lesional scalp, especially in alopecia totalis/universalis, showed higher clonality and more expanded CD8+ clones than normal scalp, suggesting antigenic drive. TCR sequences shared between patients were less clear than in mice, possibly partly because of HLA diversity in the patient population.

The time point tag for this specimen amounts to: baseline before oral tofacitinib. From alopecia areata patients, peripheral blood was collected along with lesional scalp punch biopsies. PBMCs were isolated by density centrifugation and stained for CD3, CD4 and CD8, and CD4+ and CD8+ T cells were sorted on a FACSAria. The receptor was isolated from a human donor with alopecia areata. The sequences come from CD4+ T cells sorted from blood, collected at week 0. The receptor chain draws on TRBV5-1 and TRBJ2-5, and TRBD2 matches 11 of the central bases. The bases read TGCGCCAGCAGCTTGGCGCTAGCGGGGGGCAGTGGAAGCTCGACCCAGTACTTC. Translated, this is CASSLALAGGSGSSTQYF.